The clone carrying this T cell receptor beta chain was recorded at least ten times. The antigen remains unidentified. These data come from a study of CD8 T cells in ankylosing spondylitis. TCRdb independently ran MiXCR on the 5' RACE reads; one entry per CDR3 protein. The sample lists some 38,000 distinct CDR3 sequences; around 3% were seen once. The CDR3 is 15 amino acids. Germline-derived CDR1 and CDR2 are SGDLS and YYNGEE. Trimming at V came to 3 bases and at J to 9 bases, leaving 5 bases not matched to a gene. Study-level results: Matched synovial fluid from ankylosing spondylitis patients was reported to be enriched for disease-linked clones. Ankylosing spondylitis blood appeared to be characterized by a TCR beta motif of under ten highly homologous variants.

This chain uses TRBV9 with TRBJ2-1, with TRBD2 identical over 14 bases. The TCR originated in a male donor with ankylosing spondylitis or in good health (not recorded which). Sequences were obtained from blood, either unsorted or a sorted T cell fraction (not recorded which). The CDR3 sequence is CASSEGLAGVSEQFF. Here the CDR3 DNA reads TGTGCCAGCAGCGAGGGACTAGCGGGGGTCAGTGAGCAGTTCTTC.